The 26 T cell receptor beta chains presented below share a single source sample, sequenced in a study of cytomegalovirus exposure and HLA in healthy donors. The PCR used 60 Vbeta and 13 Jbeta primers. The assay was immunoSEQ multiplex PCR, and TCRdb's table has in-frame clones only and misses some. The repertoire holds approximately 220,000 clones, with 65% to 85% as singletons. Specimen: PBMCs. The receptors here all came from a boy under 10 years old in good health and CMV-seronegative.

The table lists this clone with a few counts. CDR3 sequence (DNA): TGTGCCTGGAACGGGGTGATGAACACTGAAGCTTTCTTT. As protein: CAWNGVMNTEAFF. The rearrangement uses TRBV30 and TRBJ1-1; D is ambiguous. V lost 4 bases and J 0 bases, leaving 9 bases between the germline ends. In germline, CDR1 is GTSNPN, CDR2 SVGIG (reference sequence). This CDR3 comprises 13 residues.

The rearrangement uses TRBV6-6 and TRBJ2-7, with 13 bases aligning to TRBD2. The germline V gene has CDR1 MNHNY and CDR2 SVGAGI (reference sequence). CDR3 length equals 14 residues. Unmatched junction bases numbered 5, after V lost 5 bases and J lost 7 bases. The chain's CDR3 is CASSTSGRAGEQYF. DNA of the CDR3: TGTGCCAGCAGTACTAGCGGGAGGGCCGGGGAGCAGTACTTC.

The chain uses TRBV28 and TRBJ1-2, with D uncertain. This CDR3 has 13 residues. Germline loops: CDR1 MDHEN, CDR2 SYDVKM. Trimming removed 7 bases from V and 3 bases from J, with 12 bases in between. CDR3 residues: CASTSEVDYGYTF. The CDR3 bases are TGTGCCAGCACTTCGGAGGTAGACTATGGCTACACCTTC.

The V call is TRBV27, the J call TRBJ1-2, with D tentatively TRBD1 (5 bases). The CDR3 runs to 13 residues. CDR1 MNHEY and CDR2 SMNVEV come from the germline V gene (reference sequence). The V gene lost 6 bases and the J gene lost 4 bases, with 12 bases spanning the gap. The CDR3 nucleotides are TGTGCCAGCAGCCCGGACACCGTCTATGGCTACACCTTC. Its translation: CASSPDTVYGYTF.

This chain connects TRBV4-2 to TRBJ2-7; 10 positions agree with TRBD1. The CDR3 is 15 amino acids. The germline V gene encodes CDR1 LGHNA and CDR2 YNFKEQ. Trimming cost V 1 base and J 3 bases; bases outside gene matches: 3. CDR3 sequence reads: CASSQGTGGSYEQYF. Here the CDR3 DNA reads TGTGCCAGCAGCCAAGGGACAGGGGGAAGCTACGAGCAGTACTTC.

Here the CDR3 reads CASSFRQSNQPQHF. The CDR3 DNA reads as TGTGCCAGCAGTTTCAGACAGTCCAATCAGCCCCAGCATTTT. V gene TRBV27 combines with J gene TRBJ1-5, with D possibly being TRBD1 (5 bases). Trimming took off 3 bases at V and 3 bases at J, with 9 bases between the two ends. Germline V gives CDR1 MNHEY, CDR2 SMNVEV (reference sequence). This CDR3 contains 14 residues.

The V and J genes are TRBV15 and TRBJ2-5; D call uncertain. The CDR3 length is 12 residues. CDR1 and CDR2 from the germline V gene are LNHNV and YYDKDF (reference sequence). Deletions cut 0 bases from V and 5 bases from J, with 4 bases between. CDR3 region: CATSRDAETQYF. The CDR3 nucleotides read TGTGCCACCAGCAGAGACGCGGAGACCCAGTACTTC. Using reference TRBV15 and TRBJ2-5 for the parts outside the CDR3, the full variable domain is DAMVIQNPRYQVTQFGKPVTLSCSQTLNHNVMYWYQQKSSQAPKLLFHYYDKDFNNEADTPDNFQSRRPNTSFCFLDIRSPGLGDTAMYLCATSRDAETQYFGPGTRLLVL.

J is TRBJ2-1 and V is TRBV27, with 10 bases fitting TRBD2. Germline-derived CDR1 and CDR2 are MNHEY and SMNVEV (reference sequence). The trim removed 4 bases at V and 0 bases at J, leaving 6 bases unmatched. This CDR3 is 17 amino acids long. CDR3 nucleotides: TGTGCCAGCAGTTCCGGGACTAGCGAAATCTCCTACAATGAGCAGTTCTTC. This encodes CASSSGTSEISYNEQFF.

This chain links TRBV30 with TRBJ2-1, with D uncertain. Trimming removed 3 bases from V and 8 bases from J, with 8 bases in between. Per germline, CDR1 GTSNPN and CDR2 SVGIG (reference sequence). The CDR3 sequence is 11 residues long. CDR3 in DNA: TGTGCCTGGAGCCCCGGGTATGAGCAGTTCTTC. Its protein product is CAWSPGYEQFF.

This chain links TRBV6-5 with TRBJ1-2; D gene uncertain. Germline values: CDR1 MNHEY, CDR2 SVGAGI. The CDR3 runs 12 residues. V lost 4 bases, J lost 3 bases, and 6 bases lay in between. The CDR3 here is CASSSLYYGYTF. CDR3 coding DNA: TGTGCCAGCAGTTCTCTATACTATGGCTACACCTTC.

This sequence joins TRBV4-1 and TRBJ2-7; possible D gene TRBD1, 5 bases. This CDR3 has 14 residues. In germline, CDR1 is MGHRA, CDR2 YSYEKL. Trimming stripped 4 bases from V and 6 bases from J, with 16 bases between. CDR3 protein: CASSPSGRASEQYF. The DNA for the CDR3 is TGCGCCAGCAGCCCGTCCGGCAGGGCATCCGAGCAGTACTTC.

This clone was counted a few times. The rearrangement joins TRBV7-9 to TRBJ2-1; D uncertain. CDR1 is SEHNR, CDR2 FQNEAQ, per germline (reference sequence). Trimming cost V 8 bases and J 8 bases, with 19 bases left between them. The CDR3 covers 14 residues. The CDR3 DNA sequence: TGTGCCAGCTGGTGGGCTTATACCGTCGATGAGCAGTTCTTC. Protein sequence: CASWWAYTVDEQFF. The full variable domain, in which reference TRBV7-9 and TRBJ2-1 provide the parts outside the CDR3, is DTGVSQNPRHKITKRGQNVTFRCDPISEHNRLYWYRQTLGQGPEFLTYFQNEAQLEKSRLLSDRFSAERPKGSFSTLEIQRTEQGDSAMYLCASWWAYTVDEQFFGPGTRLTVL.

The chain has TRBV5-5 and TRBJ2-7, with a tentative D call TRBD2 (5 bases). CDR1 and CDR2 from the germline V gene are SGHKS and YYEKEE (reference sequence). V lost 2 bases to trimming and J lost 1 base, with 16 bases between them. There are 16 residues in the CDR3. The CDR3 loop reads CASSLEDSRDSYEQYF. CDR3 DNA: TGTGCCAGCAGCTTAGAGGACTCAAGGGATTCCTACGAGCAGTACTTC.

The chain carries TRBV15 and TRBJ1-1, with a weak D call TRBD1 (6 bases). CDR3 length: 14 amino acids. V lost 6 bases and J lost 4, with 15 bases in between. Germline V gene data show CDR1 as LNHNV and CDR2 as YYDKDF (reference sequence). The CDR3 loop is CATSTGFGGTEAFF. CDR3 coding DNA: TGTGCCACCAGTACAGGGTTTGGGGGCACTGAAGCTTTCTTT.

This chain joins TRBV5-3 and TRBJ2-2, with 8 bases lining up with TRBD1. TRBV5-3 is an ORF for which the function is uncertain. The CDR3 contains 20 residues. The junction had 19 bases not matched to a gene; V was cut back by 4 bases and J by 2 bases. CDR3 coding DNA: TGTGCCAGAAGCCGCCACTTCTACTTCACAGGGGGACAAAACACCGGGGAGCTGTTTTTT. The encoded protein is CARSRHFYFTGGQNTGELFF.

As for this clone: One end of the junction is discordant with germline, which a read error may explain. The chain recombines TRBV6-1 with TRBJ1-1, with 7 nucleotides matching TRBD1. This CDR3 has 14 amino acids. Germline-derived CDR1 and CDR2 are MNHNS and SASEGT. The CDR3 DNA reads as TGTGCCAGCACCCGGACAGGAGCGAACACTGAAGCTCTCTTT. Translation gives CASTRTGANTEALF.

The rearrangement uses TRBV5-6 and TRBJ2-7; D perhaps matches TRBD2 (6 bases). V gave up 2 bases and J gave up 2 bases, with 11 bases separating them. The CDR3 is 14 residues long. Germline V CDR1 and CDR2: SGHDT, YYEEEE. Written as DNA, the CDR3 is TGTGCCAGCAGCTTTCCTAGCGTAACCTACGAGCAGTACTTC. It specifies CASSFPSVTYEQYF.

The DNA of the CDR3 is TGTGCCAGCAGTCCCCCGGGACTAGCGGGAGGGTCCTACAATGAGCAGTTCTTC. This encodes CASSPPGLAGGSYNEQFF. The chain employs TRBV27 and TRBJ2-1; TRBD2 aligns across 16 bases. Unmatched junction bases numbered 5, after V lost 5 bases and J lost 1 base. Germline-derived CDR1 and CDR2 are MNHEY and SMNVEV (reference sequence). The CDR3 is 18 residues long.

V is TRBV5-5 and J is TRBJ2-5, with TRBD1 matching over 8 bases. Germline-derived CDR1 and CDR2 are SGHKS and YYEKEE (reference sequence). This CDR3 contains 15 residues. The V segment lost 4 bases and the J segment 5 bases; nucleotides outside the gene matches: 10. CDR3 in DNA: TGTGCCAGCAGCGTGGACAGGGCGTTCGATGAGACCCAGTACTTC. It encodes CASSVDRAFDETQYF.

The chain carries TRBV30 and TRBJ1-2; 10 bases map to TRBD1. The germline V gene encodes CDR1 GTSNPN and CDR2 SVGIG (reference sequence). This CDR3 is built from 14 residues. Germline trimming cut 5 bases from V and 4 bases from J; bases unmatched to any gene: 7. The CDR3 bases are TGTGCCTGGGGGACAGGGGTGAGCGGCTATGGCTACACCTTC. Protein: CAWGTGVSGYGYTF.

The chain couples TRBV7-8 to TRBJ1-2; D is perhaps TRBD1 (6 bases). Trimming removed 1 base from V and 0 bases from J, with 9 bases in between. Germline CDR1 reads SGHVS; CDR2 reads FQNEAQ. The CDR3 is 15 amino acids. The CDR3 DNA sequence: TGTGCCAGCAGCTTAGACAGGGTCGCTAACTATGGCTACACCTTC. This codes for CASSLDRVANYGYTF. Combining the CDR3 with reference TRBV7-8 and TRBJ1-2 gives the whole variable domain GAGVSQSPRYKVAKRGQDVALRCDPISGHVSLFWYQQALGQGPEFLTYFQNEAQLDKSGLPSDRFFAERPEGSVSTLKIQRTQQEDSAVYLCASSLDRVANYGYTFGSGTRLTVV.

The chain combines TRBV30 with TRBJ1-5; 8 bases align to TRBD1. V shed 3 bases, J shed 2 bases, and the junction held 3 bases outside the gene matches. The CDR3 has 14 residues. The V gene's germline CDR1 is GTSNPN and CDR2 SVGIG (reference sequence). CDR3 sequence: CAWSPGQGNQPQHF. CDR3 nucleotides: TGTGCCTGGAGCCCGGGACAGGGCAATCAGCCCCAGCATTTT.

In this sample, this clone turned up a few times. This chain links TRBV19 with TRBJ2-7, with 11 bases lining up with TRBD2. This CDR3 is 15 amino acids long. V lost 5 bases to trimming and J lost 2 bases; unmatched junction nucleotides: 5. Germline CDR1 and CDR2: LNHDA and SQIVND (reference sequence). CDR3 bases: TGTGCCAGTAGTGTCGGGACTAGCGGCGCCTACGAGCAGTACTTC. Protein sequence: CASSVGTSGAYEQYF.

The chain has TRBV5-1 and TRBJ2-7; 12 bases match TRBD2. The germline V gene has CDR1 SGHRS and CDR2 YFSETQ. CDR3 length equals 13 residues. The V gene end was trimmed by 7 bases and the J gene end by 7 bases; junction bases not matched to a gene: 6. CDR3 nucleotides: TGCGCCAGCCGGCTAGCGGGGGGGCGGGAGCAGTACTTC. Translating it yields CASRLAGGREQYF.

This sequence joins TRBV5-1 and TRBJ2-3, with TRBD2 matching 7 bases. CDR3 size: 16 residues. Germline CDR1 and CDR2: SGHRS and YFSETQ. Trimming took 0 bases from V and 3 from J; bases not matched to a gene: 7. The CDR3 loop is CASSLVGGGRTDTQYF. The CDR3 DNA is TGCGCCAGCAGCTTGGTGGGCGGGGGAAGAACAGATACGCAGTATTTT.

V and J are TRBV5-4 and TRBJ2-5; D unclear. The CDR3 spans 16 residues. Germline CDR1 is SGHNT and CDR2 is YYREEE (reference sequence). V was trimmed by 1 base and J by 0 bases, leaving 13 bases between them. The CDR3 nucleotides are TGTGCCAGCAGCTTGAGTACCGGCAGGTACCAAGAGACCCAGTACTTC. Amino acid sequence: CASSLSTGRYQETQYF.